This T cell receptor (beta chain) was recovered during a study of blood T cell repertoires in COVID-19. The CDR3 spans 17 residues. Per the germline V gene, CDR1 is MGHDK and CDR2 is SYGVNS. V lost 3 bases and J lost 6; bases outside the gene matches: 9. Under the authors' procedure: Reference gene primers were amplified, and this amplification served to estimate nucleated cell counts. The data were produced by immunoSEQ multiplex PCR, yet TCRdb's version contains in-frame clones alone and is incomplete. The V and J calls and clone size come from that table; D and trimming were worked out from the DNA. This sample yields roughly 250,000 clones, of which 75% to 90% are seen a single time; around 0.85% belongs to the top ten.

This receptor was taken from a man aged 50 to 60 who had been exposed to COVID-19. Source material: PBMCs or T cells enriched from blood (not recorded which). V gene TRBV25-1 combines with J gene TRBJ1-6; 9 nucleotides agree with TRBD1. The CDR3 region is CASSDLRTGVFNSPLHF. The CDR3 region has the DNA TGTGCCAGCAGTGACCTCAGGACAGGGGTCTTTAATTCACCCCTCCACTTT.